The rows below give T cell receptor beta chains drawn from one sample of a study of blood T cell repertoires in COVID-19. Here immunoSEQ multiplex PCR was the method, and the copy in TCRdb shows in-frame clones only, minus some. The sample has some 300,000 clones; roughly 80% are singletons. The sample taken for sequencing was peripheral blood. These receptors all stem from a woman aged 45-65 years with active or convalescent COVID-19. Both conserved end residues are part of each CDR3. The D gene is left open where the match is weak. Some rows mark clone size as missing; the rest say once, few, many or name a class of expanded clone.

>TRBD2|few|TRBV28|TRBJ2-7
TGTGCCAGCAGTTCCCTAGCGGGAGTCTGGGAGCAGTACTTC
CASSSLAGVWEQYF
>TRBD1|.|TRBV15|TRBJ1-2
TGTGCCACCAGGGGACAGGGGTATGGCTACACCTTC
CATRGQGYGYTF
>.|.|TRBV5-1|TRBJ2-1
TGCGCCAGCAGCTTGACGGTTCCGTTCTTGGATGAGCAGTTCTTC
CASSLTVPFLDEQFF
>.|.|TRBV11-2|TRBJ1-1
TGTGCCAGCAGCCCCCGTCCCCTTGGGGGGGAAGAAGCTTTCTTT
CASSPRPLGGEEAFF
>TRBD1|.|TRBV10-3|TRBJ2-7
TGTGCCGTAGGGACAGGCGATCTGTACTCCGAGCAGTACTTC
CAVGTGDLYSEQYF
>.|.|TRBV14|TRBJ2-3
TGTGCCAGCAGCCCGCGACAGGGAGGATCAGATACGCAGTATTTT
CASSPRQGGSDTQYF
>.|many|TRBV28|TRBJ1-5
TGTGCCAGCAGTTTATCCGACAGGCCGGGGCAGCCCCAGCATTTT
CASSLSDRPGQPQHF
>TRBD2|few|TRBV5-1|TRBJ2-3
TGCGCCAGCGGGAGGGGCACAGATACGCAGTATTTT
CASGRGTDTQYF
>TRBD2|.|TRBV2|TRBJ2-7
TGTGCCAGCAGTGTTTTAGCGGGAGGGGTCTACGAGCAGTACTTC
CASSVLAGGVYEQYF
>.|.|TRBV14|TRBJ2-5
TGTGCCAGCAGCCAAGGACGGCAATCGGGATCCCGCGAGACCCAGTACTTC
CASSQGRQSGSRETQYF
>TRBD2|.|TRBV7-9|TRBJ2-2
TGTGCCCCCGGGGGGAGAAGAACCGGGGAGCTGTTTTTT
CAPGGRRTGELFF
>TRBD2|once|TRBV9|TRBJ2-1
TGTGCCAGCAGCGTAGGTGGAGCGGGGTACAATGAGCAGTTCTTC
CASSVGGAGYNEQFF
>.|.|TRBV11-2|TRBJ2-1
TGTGCCAGCAGGTCTTGGGGGAGAGGGAGGAATGAGCAGTTCTTC
CASRSWGRGRNEQFF
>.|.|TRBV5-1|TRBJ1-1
TGCGCCAGCAGCCTGACAGTTCACACTGAAGCTTTCTTT
CASSLTVHTEAFF
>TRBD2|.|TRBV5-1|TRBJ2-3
TGCGCCAGCAGCCTGGACGGGGGGAGCACAGATACGCAGTATTTT
CASSLDGGSTDTQYF
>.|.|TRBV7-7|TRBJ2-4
TGTGCCAGCATCCCCCCGACAGGACTAGCCAAAAACATTCAGTACTTC
CASIPPTGLAKNIQYF
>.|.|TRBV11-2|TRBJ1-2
TGTGCCAGCAGCTTATCCCCCGCAGGAACATATGGCTACACCTTC
CASSLSPAGTYGYTF
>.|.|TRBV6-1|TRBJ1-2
TGTGCCAGCAGTGAATGGGGCAGAAACTATGGCTACACCTTC
CASSEWGRNYGYTF
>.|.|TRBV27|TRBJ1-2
TGTGCCAGCGGGGCGGGGGGTAGGTATGGCTACACCTTC
CASGAGGRYGYTF
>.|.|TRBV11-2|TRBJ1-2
TGTGCCAGCAGCTCCCCCCGGGGACATAACTATGGCTACACCTTC
CASSSPRGHNYGYTF
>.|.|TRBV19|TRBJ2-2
TGTGCCAGTAGTATGTACGGAGACACCGGGGAGCTGTTTTTT
CASSMYGDTGELFF
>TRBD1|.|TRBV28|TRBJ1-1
TGTGCCAGCAGGCCGACAGGGGTCACAGGGACTGAAGCTTTCTTT
CASRPTGVTGTEAFF
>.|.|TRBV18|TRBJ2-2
TGTGCCAGCTCACCCTATACAGGGTCAGCCGGCACCGGGGAGCTGTTTTTT
CASSPYTGSAGTGELFF
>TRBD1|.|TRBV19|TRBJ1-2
TGTGCCAGTAGTATGGGAACAGGGGATGGCTACACCTTC
CASSMGTGDGYTF
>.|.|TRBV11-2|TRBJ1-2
TGTGCCAGCAGCTTAGTCGGGGGTTTAAGTGGCTACACCTTC
CASSLVGGLSGYTF
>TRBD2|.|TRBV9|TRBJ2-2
TGTGCCAGCAGCTTCGGACTAGCGGGATTTACCGGGGAGCTGTTTTTT
CASSFGLAGFTGELFF
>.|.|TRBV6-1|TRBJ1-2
TGTGCCAGCAGTGAAGTCTGGCGGGAAAACTATGGCTACACCTTC
CASSEVWRENYGYTF
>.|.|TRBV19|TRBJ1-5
TGTGCCAGTAGTTTTTATCGGGGGGGCGCGCGTCAGCCCCAGCATTTT
CASSFYRGGARQPQHF
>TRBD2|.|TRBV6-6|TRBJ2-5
TGTGCCAGCACCTTGACTAGCGGCCTTGGGGCCCAGTACTTC
CASTLTSGLGAQYF
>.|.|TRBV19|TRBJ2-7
TGTGCCAGTAGTATCCGACATACCTACGAGCAGTACTTC
CASSIRHTYEQYF
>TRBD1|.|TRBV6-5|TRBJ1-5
TGTGCCAGCAGTATTCGACAGGGGGGGAATCAGCCCCAGCATTTT
CASSIRQGGNQPQHF
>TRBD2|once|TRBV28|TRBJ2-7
TGTGCCAGCACCGGGACTAGCGGGCCAAGCTCCTACGAGCAGTACTTC
CASTGTSGPSSYEQYF
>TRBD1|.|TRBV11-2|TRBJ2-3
TGTGCCAGCAGCTTAGTAGGGGGCAGACAGAAAGCAGATACGCAGTATTTT
CASSLVGGRQKADTQYF
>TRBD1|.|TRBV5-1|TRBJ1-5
TGCGCCAGCAGCGAAGGGGGCTTGGGGCAGCCCCAGCATTTT
CASSEGGLGQPQHF
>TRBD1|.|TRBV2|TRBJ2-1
TGTGCCAGCAGGGAGACAGGGGCCCTGTACAATGAGCAGTTCTTC
CASRETGALYNEQFF
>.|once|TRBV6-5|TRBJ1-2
TGTGCCAGCAGCCGGACACACGATGCTAACTATGGCTACACCTTC
CASSRTHDANYGYTF
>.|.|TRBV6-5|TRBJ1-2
TGTGCCAGCAGGAGCAGGTCGGGGGACTATGGCTACACCTTC
CASRSRSGDYGYTF
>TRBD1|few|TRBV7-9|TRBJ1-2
TGTGCCAGCAGCCCGACAGGGATATATGGCTACACCTTC
CASSPTGIYGYTF
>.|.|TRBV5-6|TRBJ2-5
TGTGCCAGCAGCTTGGAGCCTACTAGCAAAGAGACCCAGTACTTC
CASSLEPTSKETQYF
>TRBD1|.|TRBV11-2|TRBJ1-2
TGTGCCAGCAGCTGGGGGACAGCTGACTATGGCTACACCTTC
CASSWGTADYGYTF
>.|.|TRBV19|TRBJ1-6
TGTGCCAGTAGCCTCCGCGGGGATGTTACTTCACCCCTCCACTTT
CASSLRGDVTSPLHF
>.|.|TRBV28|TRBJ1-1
TGTGCCAGCAGTTTTCAGGGGCGGAACACTGAAGCTTTCTTT
CASSFQGRNTEAFF
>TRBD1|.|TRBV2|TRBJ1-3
TGTGCCAGCAGTGAATCACAGGGGGCAGTGTCTGGAAACACCATATATTTT
CASSESQGAVSGNTIYF
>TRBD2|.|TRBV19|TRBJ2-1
TGTGCCAGTAGCCCTGGGGCGGGAGGTTCAAATGAGCAGTTCTTC
CASSPGAGGSNEQFF
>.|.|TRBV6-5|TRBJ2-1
TGTGCCAGCAGTTACGGTAGCAGCTCCTACAATGAGCAGTTCTTC
CASSYGSSSYNEQFF
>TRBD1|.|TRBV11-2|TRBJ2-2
TGTGCCAGCAGCTTACCCGGGACAGGGAGGAACGGGGAGCTGTTTTTT
CASSLPGTGRNGELFF
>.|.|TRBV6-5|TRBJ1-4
TGTGCCAGCAGTCCCCGGGTCGATGAAAAACTGTTTTTT
CASSPRVDEKLFF
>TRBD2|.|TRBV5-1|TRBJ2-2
TGCGCCGTCAGGGTAGCGGGTTCGACCGGGGAGCTGTTTTTT
CAVRVAGSTGELFF
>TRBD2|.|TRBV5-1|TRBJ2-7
TGCGCCAGCAGCCCAACACTAGCGGGAGGATCCTACGAGCAGTACTTC
CASSPTLAGGSYEQYF